Presented here are 16 T cell receptor beta chains from one specimen sequenced in a study of shared clonotypes between healthy human individuals. Measured with immunoSEQ multiplex PCR; TCRdb has only the in-frame clones, and not every one. The sample records about 1.9 million clones, over 85% being singletons. The naive CD8 subset, CD45RO-negative cells positively selected for CCR7, excluded terminally differentiated effector memory CD45RA+ cells. Material for sequencing was naive CD8+ T cells from PBMCs. All receptors come from a young man in good health. Some clones in this sample may be carry-over from other donors' samples.

This sequence joins TRBV7-3 and TRBJ2-2; D is unresolved. V was pared by 3 bases and J by 2 bases, with 4 bases between. CDR1 SGHTA and CDR2 FQGTGA come from the germline V gene. The CDR3 has 13 residues. The CDR3 loop reads CASSFENTGELFF. The CDR3 DNA sequence: TGTGCCAGCAGCTTTGAAAACACCGGGGAGCTGTTTTTT.

The CDR3 DNA sequence: TGTGCCAGCAGCCTAGAGGCAAGGGGCGGGAGCACCGGGGAGCTGTTTTTT. Amino acids: CASSLEARGGSTGELFF. The V call is TRBV7-6, the J call TRBJ2-2; TRBD2 matches 7 bases. Germline trimming cut 5 bases from V and 4 bases from J; bases unmatched to any gene: 13. The CDR3 is 17 amino acids. Per germline, CDR1 SGHVS and CDR2 FNYEAQ.

CDR3 sequence: CASSQDSQGRTYEQYF. In DNA form, the CDR3 reads TGCGCCAGCAGCCAAGATAGCCAGGGCCGGACCTACGAGCAGTACTTC. This sequence joins TRBV4-1 and TRBJ2-7; possible D gene TRBD1, 5 bases. V lost 0 bases and J 2 bases, leaving 14 bases between the germline ends. The CDR3 is 16 amino acids. Germline V gene data show CDR1 as MGHRA and CDR2 as YSYEKL.

The chain joins TRBV7-9 to TRBJ2-5; D might be TRBD1 (6 bases). The CDR3 spans 14 residues. V lost 3 bases and J lost 1, with 9 bases in between. Germline V gene sequence: CDR1 SEHNR, CDR2 FQNEAQ (reference sequence). The chain's CDR3 is CASSLKGGQETQYF. DNA for the CDR3: TGTGCCAGCAGCTTGAAAGGGGGCCAAGAGACCCAGTACTTC.

Comment on this clone: Other DNA sequences in the same sample also yield this CDR3. This sequence joins TRBV7-9 and TRBJ1-2, with D possibly being TRBD1 (5 bases). From germline, CDR1 is SEHNR and CDR2 FQNEAQ (reference sequence). V dropped 1 base and J dropped 6 bases, with 9 bases sitting between them. This CDR3 region has 13 residues. The CDR3 DNA reads as TGTGCCAGCAGCTTAGTGCAGGGTGATGGCTACACCTTC. It is translated as CASSLVQGDGYTF. The full variable domain, in which reference TRBV7-9 and TRBJ1-2 provide the parts outside the CDR3, is DTGVSQNPRHKITKRGQNVTFRCDPISEHNRLYWYRQTLGQGPEFLTYFQNEAQLEKSRLLSDRFSAERPKGSFSTLEIQRTEQGDSAMYLCASSLVQGDGYTFGSGTRLTVV.

The rearrangement links TRBV5-6 to TRBJ1-2; 9 bases align to TRBD1. After removal of 2 bases from V and 5 bases from J, the junction contained 4 bases not matched to a gene. CDR3 length: 14 residues. Germline lookup yields CDR1 SGHDT and CDR2 YYEEEE. CDR3 region: CASSFETGGYGYTF. The CDR3 DNA is TGTGCCAGCAGCTTCGAGACAGGGGGATATGGCTACACCTTC.

The chain links TRBV4-3 to TRBJ2-1; D may be TRBD2 (5 bases). This CDR3 has 17 amino acids. Germline-derived CDR1 and CDR2 are LGHNA and YSLEER. Trimming shortened V by 1 base and J by 4 bases, and 17 bases separated the two germline ends. As DNA, the CDR3 is TGCGCCAGCAGCCAAGGGTTAGTCGCGGAGGAGTACAATGAGCAGTTCTTC. This sequence encodes CASSQGLVAEEYNEQFF.

The rearrangement links TRBV7-6 to TRBJ2-1; tentative D call: TRBD2 (6 bases). Looked up from germline, CDR1 is SGHVS and CDR2 is FNYEAQ. The ends were cut back, 1 base at V and 3 bases at J, with 10 bases in the middle. This CDR3 has 15 amino acids. CDR3: CASSLVGGRYNEQFF. The DNA for the CDR3 is TGTGCCAGCAGCTTAGTCGGAGGGCGCTACAATGAGCAGTTCTTC.

This clone was observed a handful of times. At one end the junction does not follow the germline gene, possibly because of a read error. The chain links TRBV5-4 to TRBJ2-7; TRBD1 aligns across 7 bases. Germline V gene data show CDR1 as SGHNT and CDR2 as YYREEE (reference sequence). The length of the CDR3 is 12 residues. CDR3 in amino acids: CASSQLTGPTLF. The CDR3 nucleotides read TGTGCCAGCAGCCAACTGACAGGGCCCACGCTTTTC.

CDR3 protein: CASSLKTLSSYEQYF. The CDR3, as DNA: TGTGCCAGCAGCCTAAAGACTCTCTCCTCCTACGAGCAGTACTTC. The rearrangement uses TRBV5-6 and TRBJ2-7; D gene uncertain. Germline lookup yields CDR1 SGHDT and CDR2 YYEEEE. The germline V and J ends were trimmed by 4 bases and 0 bases, with 14 bases remaining between them. The CDR3 extends over 15 amino acids.

The chain uses TRBV11-2 and TRBJ2-1, with 8 bases identical to TRBD2. The CDR3 loop spans 17 amino acids. After removal of 4 bases from V and 3 bases from J, the junction contained 11 bases not matched to a gene. Germline V lookup: CDR1 SGHAT, CDR2 FQNNGV. The chain's CDR3 is CASSSASWREDYNEQFF. The CDR3 DNA reads TGTGCCAGCAGCTCCGCTTCATGGCGGGAGGACTACAATGAGCAGTTCTTC.

The genes are TRBV7-6 and TRBJ2-7; D is unclear. The V and J ends lost 5 bases and 7 bases respectively, with 15 bases between them. From germline, CDR1 is SGHVS and CDR2 FNYEAQ. The CDR3 runs to 13 residues. The CDR3 DNA follows: TGTGCCAGCAGCCCATTAGCTTTCTGGGAGCAGTACTTC. It is translated as CASSPLAFWEQYF.

This chain connects TRBV9 to TRBJ2-1; TRBD2 might be the D (6 bases). Trimming removed 4 bases from V and 5 bases from J, with 19 bases in between. Germline loops: CDR1 SGDLS, CDR2 YYNGEE. This CDR3 is 16 amino acids long. The CDR3 protein is CASSPRRTNLNNEQFF. CDR3 DNA: TGTGCCAGCAGCCCGAGACGGACTAACCTAAACAATGAGCAGTTCTTC. Complete variable domain (other parts from reference TRBV9 and TRBJ2-1): DSGVTQTPKHLITATGQRVTLRCSPRSGDLSVYWYQQSLDQGLQFLIQYYNGEERAKGNILERFSAQQFPDLHSELNLSSLELGDSALYFCASSPRRTNLNNEQFFGPGTRLTVL.

In its sample, this clone was seen a few times. The V call is TRBV10-1, the J call TRBJ1-5, with a possible D match to TRBD1 (6 bases). The CDR3 sequence is 13 residues long. Germline assignment: CDR1 WNHNN and CDR2 SYGVQD (reference sequence). Deletions cut 6 bases from V and 4 bases from J, with 10 bases between. CDR3 sequence reads: CASSETGNQPQHF. The CDR3 DNA follows: TGCGCCAGCAGCGAAACAGGGAATCAGCCCCAGCATTTT.

The V and J genes are TRBV28 and TRBJ1-1, with D possibly matching TRBD1 (5 bases). The CDR3 sequence is 14 residues long. The V end lost 1 base, the J end lost 6 bases, and 12 bases lay between the germline ends. Germline CDR1 and CDR2: MDHEN and SYDVKM. The CDR3 reads CASSLSGGMAEAFF. CDR3 bases: TGTGCCAGCAGTTTATCGGGGGGAATGGCTGAAGCTTTCTTT.

This rearrangement joins TRBV19 to TRBJ2-2; 7 bases are shared with TRBD1. Unmatched junction bases numbered 3, after V lost 1 base and J lost 4 bases. The germline V gene has CDR1 LNHDA and CDR2 SQIVND (reference sequence). This CDR3 has 15 amino acids. This CDR3 reads CASSIGDSPTGELFF. The DNA for the CDR3 is TGTGCCAGTAGTATAGGGGACAGCCCCACCGGGGAGCTGTTTTTT.